This passage covers 8 T cell receptor beta chains from one sample sequenced in a study of cytomegalovirus exposure and HLA in healthy donors. Sequencing was performed with immunoSEQ multiplex PCR; in TCRdb, only in-frame clones are kept and a portion is missing. The data hold about 50,000 clones, with almost 95% observed a single time. The sample consisted of PBMCs. The receptors derive from a man between 18 and 35 years old in good health and CMV-seronegative.

This chain joins TRBV5-5 and TRBJ2-5; D gene unclear. Trimming took off 0 bases at V and 9 bases at J, with 9 bases between the two ends. Germline CDR1 reads SGHKS; CDR2 reads YYEKEE (reference sequence). The CDR3 covers 12 residues. CDR3 residues: CASSLGPPAQYF. CDR3 in DNA: TGTGCCAGCAGCTTGGGTCCCCCGGCCCAGTACTTC.

The rearrangement joins TRBV30 to TRBJ1-5; D is undetermined. CDR3 length: 19 amino acids. Per the germline V gene, CDR1 is GTSNPN and CDR2 is SVGIG (reference sequence). The V end lost 0 bases, the J end lost 0 bases, and 21 bases lay between the germline ends. The CDR3 here is CAWSVMVIGGEHSNQPQHF. CDR3 nucleotide sequence: TGTGCCTGGAGTGTAATGGTTATAGGCGGCGAGCATAGCAATCAGCCCCAGCATTTT.

The chain recombines TRBV28 with TRBJ2-1; D remains unclear. This CDR3 comprises 11 residues. V gave up 3 bases and J gave up 8 bases, with 5 bases separating them. The germline gives CDR1 MDHEN, CDR2 SYDVKM. The CDR3 nucleotides are TGTGCCAGCAGTTTGGGCGATGAGCAGTTCTTC. As protein: CASSLGDEQFF.

V is TRBV14 and J is TRBJ2-7; 8 bases are a match to TRBD1. The CDR3 covers 14 residues. Looked up from germline, CDR1 is SGHDN and CDR2 is FVKESK. The V gene end was trimmed by 4 bases and the J gene end by 3 bases; junction bases not matched to a gene: 5. The CDR3 here is CASSPLDRGYEQYF. CDR3 sequence (DNA): TGTGCCAGCAGCCCCCTCGACAGGGGCTACGAGCAGTACTTC.

V gene TRBV9 combines with J gene TRBJ2-2, with 7 positions matching TRBD1. CDR3 length equals 17 residues. Germline lookup yields CDR1 SGDLS and CDR2 YYNGEE. V shed 4 bases and J 7 bases; nucleotides not matched to a gene: 16. CDR3: CASSPRNGTAKYGELFF. Written as DNA, the CDR3 is TGTGCCAGCAGCCCGAGGAACGGGACAGCGAAATACGGGGAGCTGTTTTTT.

The chain recombines TRBV6-5 with TRBJ1-5, with unresolved D. The V end was cut by 0 bases, the J end by 5 bases, with 8 bases between. Germline V gene data show CDR1 as MNHEY and CDR2 as SVGAGI. This CDR3 spans 14 amino acids. CDR3 loop: CASSYSGADQPQHF. The CDR3 bases are TGTGCCAGCAGTTACTCTGGAGCAGATCAGCCCCAGCATTTT.

The V gene is TRBV7-9, the J gene TRBJ1-5; tentative D call: TRBD1 (6 bases). With 4 bases removed from V and 2 bases from J, the gap between germline ends came to 12 bases. The CDR3 covers 15 residues. CDR1 and CDR2 (germline): SEHNR, FQNEAQ (reference sequence). CDR3 in amino acids: CASSSQTGRNQPQHF. The CDR3 DNA reads as TGTGCCAGCAGCTCGCAGACAGGTCGCAATCAGCCCCAGCATTTT.

V and J are TRBV2 and TRBJ1-4, with 9 bases fitting TRBD1. The CDR3 consists of 15 residues. Trimming removed 4 bases from V and 8 bases from J; junction bases left unmatched: 8. The V gene's germline CDR1 is SNHLY and CDR2 FYNNEI. The CDR3 nucleotides are TGTGCCAGCAGTGGGACAGGGGTTGGGGGCGAAAAACTGTTTTTT. It translates to CASSGTGVGGEKLFF.